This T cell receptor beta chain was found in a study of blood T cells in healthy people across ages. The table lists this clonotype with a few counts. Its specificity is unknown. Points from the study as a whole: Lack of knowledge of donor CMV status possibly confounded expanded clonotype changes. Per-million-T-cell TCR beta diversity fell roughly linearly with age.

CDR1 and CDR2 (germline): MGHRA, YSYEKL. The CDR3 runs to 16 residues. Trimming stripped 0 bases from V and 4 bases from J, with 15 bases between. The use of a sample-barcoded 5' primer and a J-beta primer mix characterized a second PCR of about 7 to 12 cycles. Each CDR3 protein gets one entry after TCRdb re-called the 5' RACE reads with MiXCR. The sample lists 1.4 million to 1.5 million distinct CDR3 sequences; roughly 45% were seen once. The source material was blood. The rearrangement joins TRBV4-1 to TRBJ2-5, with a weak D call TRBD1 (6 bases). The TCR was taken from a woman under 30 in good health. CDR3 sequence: CASSQDRGGIGETQYF. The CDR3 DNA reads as TGCGCCAGCAGCCAAGATCGAGGGGGAATAGGAGAGACCCAGTACTTC.